This TCR beta chain was captured by sequencing in a study of blood T cell repertoires in COVID-19. As for the study in general: Researchers got acute and convalescent COVID-19 samples from the United States, Italy and Spain. From T cells, B-cell-depleted T cells, or PBMCs came the material, which was cDNA or gDNA.

CDR3 length: 14 amino acids. The germline gives CDR1 SEHNR, CDR2 FQNEAQ (reference sequence). V was clipped by 1 base and J by 4 bases, with 8 bases between them. In the original analysis: For nucleated cells, counts were estimated from reference gene primer amplification. The method was immunoSEQ multiplex PCR; TCRdb's version includes in-frame clones alone and lacks a portion of them. V, J and clone size derive from that table, while D and trimming were established from the DNA sequence. There are approximately 90,000 clones in the sample; about 77% occur only once, and over 5.5% lies in the top ten. Seattle participants joined during active infection and were tracked over time.

The material sequenced was peripheral blood. The chain uses TRBV7-9 and TRBJ2-1, with a weak D call TRBD1 (5 bases). The clonotype comes from a man in his 70s with COVID-19, enrolled during active disease. CDR3 nucleotide sequence: TGTGCCAGCAGCTTAGGCAGACAGTACAATGAGCAGTTCTTC. Its translation: CASSLGRQYNEQFF.